Below are 4 T cell receptor beta chains sequenced from a single sample in a study of blood T cell repertoires in COVID-19. Repertoires were generated with immunoSEQ multiplex PCR, while TCRdb's copy carries only in-frame clones and drops some. This sample yields 400,000 to 550,000 clones, of which more than 85% are seen a single time; around 4.5% belongs to the top ten. The sequencing input was peripheral blood. The receptors were sampled from a woman in her twenties or thirties with acute or convalescent COVID-19.

The chain has TRBV30 and TRBJ2-7, with 11 nucleotides matching TRBD1. The CDR3 consists of 15 residues. J lost 4 bases, V lost 0 bases, and 5 bases had no gene match. CDR1 is GTSNPN and CDR2 is SVGIG in the germline V gene (reference sequence). The CDR3 DNA reads TGTGCCTGGAGTGTAATCGGGACAGGGGGTTACGAGCAGTACTTC. Residues: CAWSVIGTGGYEQYF.

The chain combines TRBV5-4 with TRBJ2-1, with 10 bases identical to TRBD2. The CDR3 runs 14 residues. Germline trimming cut 4 bases from V and 7 bases from J; bases unmatched to any gene: 5. Germline CDR1 reads SGHNT; CDR2 reads YYREEE (reference sequence). CDR3 nucleotide sequence: TGTGCCAGCAGCACTACTAGCGGGGTTAATGAGCAGTTCTTC. Protein product: CASSTTSGVNEQFF.

The genes are TRBV2 and TRBJ2-7, with a weak D call TRBD2 (6 bases). Per the germline V gene, CDR1 is SNHLY and CDR2 is FYNNEI. The CDR3 spans 13 residues. V was pared by 8 bases and J by 2 bases, with 13 bases between. CDR3 region: CASAGSGAYEQYF. CDR3 DNA sequence: TGTGCCAGCGCGGGTTCGGGGGCCTACGAGCAGTACTTC.

The genes are TRBV6-6 and TRBJ2-5; 8 bases are shared with TRBD1. V dropped 10 bases and J dropped 5; count of bases not matched to a gene: 12. The CDR3 consists of 14 residues. Germline CDR1 reads MNHNY; CDR2 reads SVGAGI (reference sequence). The CDR3 sequence is CATRGQGGLETQYF. The CDR3 bases are TGTGCCACACGAGGACAGGGCGGACTGGAGACCCAGTACTTC.